The 10 T cell receptor beta chains below were found in one sample sequenced in a study of cytomegalovirus exposure and HLA in healthy donors. The PCR ran on 60 Vbeta and 13 Jbeta primers. Profiled with immunoSEQ multiplex PCR; TCRdb holds only in-frame clones, not every one. The sample includes fewer than 140,000 clones, roughly 82% seen only once; the top ten take 1.5% to 2%. Material for sequencing was PBMCs. These TCRs come from a man aged 50-60 years in good health and CMV-seronegative.

This clone was recorded once. CDR3 sequence (DNA): TGTGCCATCAGTGAGTCGGGGCGGGGGGGCAAAGATACGCAGTATTTT. Its protein product is CAISESGRGGKDTQYF. The chain combines TRBV10-3 with TRBJ2-3; 9 nucleotides align to TRBD2. V lost 0 bases and J lost 5; bases outside the gene matches: 6. The length of the CDR3 is 16 residues. Looked up from germline, CDR1 is ENHRY and CDR2 is SYGVKD.

Notes on this clone: Germline and junction disagree at one end, which may indicate a read error. The sample has other DNA sequences that encode this CDR3 too. This chain links TRBV5-4 with TRBJ1-6, with 8 bases identical to TRBD1. The germline CDR1 and CDR2 sequences are SGHNT and YYREEE (reference sequence). The length of the CDR3 is 17 residues. The CDR3 DNA reads TGTGCCAGCAGCTCGGGGGGACAGGTGATCGGTAATTCCCCCCTCCACTTT. Residues: CASSSGGQVIGNSPLHF.

About this clone: Sequence at one end of the junction differs from germline and may be a read error. This rearrangement joins TRBV29-1 to TRBJ1-2, with a weak D call TRBD1 (5 bases). Germline V gene data show CDR1 as SQVTM and CDR2 as ANQGSEA. This CDR3 has 14 amino acids. In DNA, the CDR3 is TGCAGCGTCGACCCGGGACGGGGGGGGGATGGCCACACCTTC. Its translation: CSVDPGRGGDGHTF.

This chain uses TRBV7-2 with TRBJ2-1, with 9 bases matching TRBD2. Germline loops: CDR1 SGHTA, CDR2 FQGNSA. Trimming cost V 2 bases and J 7 bases; bases outside gene matches: 9. This CDR3 has 16 amino acids. CDR3 sequence: CASSLIRGGAANEQFF. CDR3 DNA sequence: TGTGCCAGCAGCTTAATCCGCGGGGGGGCCGCAAATGAGCAGTTCTTC.

V usage is TRBV5-5 and J usage is TRBJ1-2; D ambiguous. Germline V CDR1 and CDR2: SGHKS, YYEKEE (reference sequence). This CDR3 region has 14 residues. V lost 3 bases and J lost 2, with 11 bases in between. CDR3 DNA: TGTGCCAGCAGCTACACCATATCAAACTATGGCTACACCTTC. Protein sequence: CASSYTISNYGYTF.

This clone was recorded once. The genes are TRBV4-2 and TRBJ1-2; D remains unclear. The germline V gene has CDR1 LGHNA and CDR2 YNFKEQ. Trimming removed 4 bases from V and 5 bases from J, with 8 bases in between. The CDR3 covers 12 residues. CDR3 sequence reads: CASSLRGYGYTF. The CDR3 region has the DNA TGTGCCAGCAGCCTACGAGGGTATGGCTACACCTTC.

The chain joins TRBV27 to TRBJ2-2; D might be TRBD2 (6 bases). The V gene lost 11 bases and the J gene lost 3 bases, with 16 bases spanning the gap. Per the germline V gene, CDR1 is MNHEY and CDR2 is SMNVEV (reference sequence). The CDR3 consists of 14 residues. The DNA for the CDR3 is TGTGCCGGGAATAGGCGGAGGGACACCGGGGAGCTGTTTTTT. Protein product: CAGNRRRDTGELFF.

The genes are TRBV7-2 and TRBJ2-3; unclear D gene. Trimming removed 5 bases at V and 3 bases at J, with 6 bases between. Germline-derived CDR1 and CDR2 are SGHTA and FQGNSA. This CDR3 spans 12 amino acids. The CDR3 DNA sequence: TGTGCCAGCAGCCTACCTACAGATACGCAGTATTTT. It encodes CASSLPTDTQYF. Full variable domain (outside the CDR3, taken from reference TRBV7-2 and TRBJ2-3): GAGVSQSPSNKVTEKGKDVELRCDPISGHTALYWYRQSLGQGLEFLIYFQGNSAPDKSGLPSDRFSAERTGGSVSTLTIQRTQQEDSAVYLCASSLPTDTQYFGPGTRLTVL.

J is TRBJ2-5 and V is TRBV5-1; the D gene is possibly TRBD2 (6 bases). This CDR3 is built from 15 residues. Germline V gene sequence: CDR1 SGHRS, CDR2 YFSETQ. Trimming shortened V by 5 bases and J by 4 bases, and 18 bases separated the two germline ends. CDR3 sequence (DNA): TGCGCCAGCAGTACGACGTTAGTGGGGGGAGAGACCCAGTACTTC. Translating it yields CASSTTLVGGETQYF.

This clone appeared a single time. The CDR3 sequence is CASGKDSSYSNQPQHF. CDR3 DNA sequence: TGTGCCAGCGGCAAGGACAGCTCCTATAGCAATCAGCCCCAGCATTTT. This sequence joins TRBV2 and TRBJ1-5; tentative D call: TRBD1 (6 bases). This CDR3 spans 16 amino acids. Germline V gene data show CDR1 as SNHLY and CDR2 as FYNNEI. Trimming cost V 8 bases and J 0 bases, with 17 bases left between them.